The present T cell receptor (beta chain) was sequenced within a study of neurological immune-mediated disorders (dated by TCRdb to between 2018 and 2021). At the level of the whole study: Among the roughly 35 multiple sclerosis patients, roughly 31 had relapsing-remitting MS and 3 had secondary progressive MS. Longitudinal HAM/TSP and healthy donors were sampled at 3 time-points each (about 3-40 month intervals). Longitudinal samples, technical triplicates and paired sorted CD4+ and CD8+ T-cell subsets, alongside PBMC samples, were included among the roughly 100 TCR-beta libraries. Of the 65 to 70 subjects in the cohort, about 15 were HAM/TSP patients, approximately 34 were multiple sclerosis patients, and 20 were healthy controls. Using UMI-based sequencing, the study compared peripheral blood TCR-beta repertoires from patients with HTLV-I-associated myelopathy (HAM/TSP), patients with multiple sclerosis, and healthy controls.

cDNA was synthesized by template-switch 5'RACE using a primer with a 10-nucleotide random unique molecular identifier that tagged each TCR transcript. Every sequencing run yielded over 200 million TCR-beta sequences covering 15-18 subjects. Total RNA was extracted with the RNeasy kit. Using the KAPA Real-time Library Amplification kit, TCR-beta VDJ regions were amplified with primers for the TCR constant region and the 5'RACE anchor. A first PCR added sample indexes and Illumina adaptors, and a second PCR then raised library yield. After purification with Ampure beads, the TCR product of roughly 650 bp was size-selected on a 2% E-gel SizeSelection system. Library quality was checked on a Bioanalyzer, concentration was measured with Qubit, and libraries were quantified with the Kapa Library Quantification kit before pooling. An Illumina HiSeq 2500 was used to sequence the libraries paired-end at 2 x 150 bp. To increase sequence diversity, about 25-31% phiX was spiked into each library pool. Per the original workflow: Quality-filtered reads were processed with the UMI-based MiGEC pipeline, which removed over 75% of raw TCR sequences during error correction. IMGT germline references were used for alignment of VDJ genes, and clonotypes were defined by a unique CDR3 amino acid sequence together with V-J genes. Clonal expansion, Shannon diversity, and CDR3 relatedness (CalcPairwiseDistances, ClusterSamples) were evaluated with VDJtools, and phylogenetic trees were built with CLCbio workbench. Using coefficient-of-variation modelling across technical triplicates, the study counted a clone as expanded if it had at least 8 unique UMIs. TCRdb cleaned the public reads at Q25 with fastp, built clones with MiXCR and kept in-frame beta chains. Every distinct CDR3 protein forms one entry, paired with its most common genes and DNA. The authors' filters were not applied to this entry. In this sample the table shows 70,000 to 90,000 distinct CDR3 sequences, 5.5% to 6.5% of which occur a single time. The ten largest clones take up roughly 7.9% of the sample.

This clonotype was counted ten times or more. Its binding antigen is unknown. No base qualities exist here, and no much larger clone lies one base off it. Sample time point, as interpreted from the label and publication: longitudinal time-point 2. Unsorted PBMC libraries were generated from 2 million PBMCs stored in RNAlater at -80 °C until RNA extraction. The multiple sclerosis patients were enrolled in a US clinical protocol that evaluated disease progression with magnetic resonance imaging. Peripheral blood was subjected to Ficoll-Hypaque density gradient centrifugation to isolate PBMCs, which were then cryopreserved in liquid nitrogen. Clipping removes 7 bases from V and 2 bases from J, with 5 as the unmatched junction base count. CDR1 is given as SQVTM and CDR2 as ANQGSEA, both from the germline V gene. The CDR3 sequence holds 13 residues, the cysteine and phenylalanine included. Only the CDR3 DNA stays, 39 bases, in frame from base 1.

Broad study findings and their caveats: The MS cluster showed no association with clinical or MRI features, and the authors stated that larger cohorts are needed. Phylogenetic analysis grouped repertoires from 18 of 34 MS patients into a cluster of related CDR3 sequences, suggesting a possible repertoire-level signature. The highest TCR clonal expansion was observed in HAM/TSP patients, whereas the lowest was observed in MS patients, even when compared with healthy controls. No identical CDR3 amino acid sequences were found to be shared among expanded clones across subjects, suggesting that TCR-beta repertoires were private in all groups.

Sequenced sample: PBMCs. Here the chain combines TRBV29-1 and TRBJ1-2; 9 middle bases align to TRBD1. This receptor was taken from a woman in her sixties with multiple sclerosis. CDR3 protein: CSAEGQGNYGYTF. DNA sequence: TGCAGCGCCGAAGGACAGGGGAACTATGGCTACACCTTC.